What follows are 16 T cell receptor beta chains derived from one specimen sequenced in a study of response to subunit inactivated influenza vaccine (dated by TCRdb to 2016 to 2019). The library was generated by RT-PCR. Sequencing took place on an Illumina HiSeq 2500. The public reads were reanalyzed by TCRdb: fastp trimming at Q25, MiXCR alignment, in-frame beta chains only. Rows are combined by CDR3 protein, so each entry shows the most common genes and DNA. The sample table records roughly 700,000 distinct CDR3 sequences; around a sixth of these occur just once. Clones ranked in the top ten supply around a tenth of the sample. Sequencing used PBMCs from blood, obtained about 13 days after vaccination. These receptors were collected from a man in his fifties or sixties who received an inactivated influenza vaccine. Donor details come from another sample of the same person, matched by shared clones.

This clonotype came up a few times. This sequence joins TRBV21-1 and TRBJ2-7; the tabulated D call, TRBD1, remains unverified against the DNA. TRBV21-1 is an annotated pseudogene. The CDR3 is 15 residues long. CDR3 DNA sequence: TGTGCCAGCAGCAAATTCCGGGACAGGATTTACGAGCAGTACTTC. Translated, it gives CASSKFRDRIYEQYF.

The chain carries TRBV3-1 and TRBJ1-5; TRBD1 might be the D (6 bases). From germline, CDR1 is LGHDT and CDR2 YNNKEL (reference sequence). The CDR3 has 15 amino acids. Trimming took off 1 base at V and 8 bases at J, with 15 bases between the two ends. CDR3 nucleotide sequence: TGTGCCAGCAGCCAAGCACCGGGGGCGGGGAAGCCCCAGCATTTT. Translation: CASSQAPGAGKPQHF.

The chain uses TRBV3-1 and TRBJ1-2; no clear D. The germline V gene encodes CDR1 LGHDT and CDR2 YNNKEL (reference sequence). The CDR3 spans 14 residues. The V end lost 4 bases, the J end lost 6 bases, and 15 bases lay between the germline ends. Here the CDR3 reads CASSPPGSVDGYTF. The CDR3 coding sequence is TGTGCCAGCAGCCCGCCCGGCAGCGTCGATGGCTACACCTTC.

This clonotype was seen repeatedly, ten times or more. This chain joins TRBV20-1 and TRBJ2-7, with 8 bases aligning to TRBD1. The V gene end was trimmed by 0 bases and the J gene end by 6 bases; junction bases not matched to a gene: 10. The germline CDR1 and CDR2 sequences are DFQATT and SNEGSKA (reference sequence). This CDR3 spans 15 amino acids. CDR3 bases: TGCAGTGCTAGAGAACGACAGGGGTCTGACTCCGAGCAGTACTTC. It yields the protein CSARERQGSDSEQYF.

This clonotype was counted between two and nine times. V is TRBV4-1 and J is TRBJ2-5; 7 nucleotides line up with TRBD1. Germline V gene lookup returns CDR1 MGHRA and CDR2 YSYEKL. With 2 bases clipped from V and 1 base from J, the junction kept 7 bases outside the gene matches. CDR3 length: 16 amino acids. CDR3 in DNA: TGCGCCAGCAGCCAATACCAGGGGGTGATCCAAGAGACCCAGTACTTC. Its protein product is CASSQYQGVIQETQYF.

V is TRBV20-1 and J is TRBJ2-7; the D gene is possibly TRBD2 (5 bases). The germline gives CDR1 DFQATT, CDR2 SNEGSKA (reference sequence). V was shortened by 8 bases and J by 6 bases, with 20 bases between the two germline ends. The CDR3 length is 13 residues. The DNA of the CDR3 is TGCAGTAGCGGAGGAGGCCTGGCCCTCGAGCAGTACTTC. Its translation is CSSGGGLALEQYF.

There are many counts of this clonotype. The rearrangement joins TRBV20-1 to TRBJ1-4; D ambiguous. The CDR3 length is 13 residues. With 3 bases removed from V and 4 bases from J, the gap between germline ends came to 9 bases. The germline V gene encodes CDR1 DFQATT and CDR2 SNEGSKA (reference sequence). The CDR3 coding sequence is TGCAGTGCTAGTAAGGCAGTTAATGAAAAACTGTTTTTT. It specifies CSASKAVNEKLFF.

This clonotype was seen a few times. The J gene is TRBJ2-7, the V gene TRBV5-1, with D maybe TRBD2 (6 bases). The CDR3 loop spans 13 amino acids. V lost 5 bases and J lost 2, with 11 bases in between. Germline CDR1 is SGHRS and CDR2 is YFSETQ. In DNA, the CDR3 is TGCGCCAGCAGTTCGGGACTGACCTACGAGCAGTACTTC. Protein sequence: CASSSGLTYEQYF.

This chain links TRBV24-1 with TRBJ2-1; 11 nucleotides agree with TRBD2. Germline lookup yields CDR1 KGHDR and CDR2 SFDVKD. The CDR3 covers 16 residues. Losses at the gene ends were 4 bases for V and 5 bases for J; bases not matched to a gene: 6. DNA of the CDR3: TGTGCCACCAGTGACCCGGGGACTAGCGGAGACAATGAGCAGTTCTTC. Translating gives CATSDPGTSGDNEQFF.

This clonotype was counted between two and nine times. Here the CDR3 DNA reads TGCGCCAGCAGCGCCAGCCCAGCCCAAGAGACCCAGTACTTC. Its protein is CASSASPAQETQYF. The chain couples TRBV5-1 to TRBJ2-5; D is unresolved. Looked up from germline, CDR1 is SGHRS and CDR2 is YFSETQ. Deletions cut 4 bases from V and 1 base from J, with 11 bases between. The CDR3 loop spans 14 amino acids.

This clonotype was detected only a few times. The chain joins TRBV29-1 to TRBJ1-2; D uncertain. Between the trimmed V and J ends, which lost 2 bases and 0 bases, there was a span of 10 bases. The CDR3 totals 14 residues. The germline CDR1 and CDR2 sequences are SQVTM and ANQGSEA. CDR3 nucleotide sequence: TGCAGCGTTGAAAGGGCAGGAGCTAACTATGGCTACACCTTC. It encodes CSVERAGANYGYTF.

At least ten counts were recorded for this clonotype. The chain carries TRBV20-1 and TRBJ2-7; D possibly corresponds to TRBD2 (6 bases). The CDR3 has 16 residues. CDR1 DFQATT and CDR2 SNEGSKA come from the germline V gene (reference sequence). V lost 5 bases and J 3 bases, leaving 23 bases between the germline ends. DNA for the CDR3: TGCAGTGCTCGGAACTCCCGGAGGGAAATTCTCTACGAGCAGTACTTC. This encodes CSARNSRREILYEQYF.

This clonotype was observed a handful of times. The V call is TRBV19, the J call TRBJ2-1; 9 nucleotides line up with TRBD2. Trimming removed 6 bases from V and 7 bases from J; junction bases left unmatched: 10. The length of the CDR3 is 15 residues. Germline CDR1 and CDR2: LNHDA and SQIVND (reference sequence). The CDR3 DNA reads TGTGCCAGTAGGCCCGCGGGGGGGCTTGGGAATGAGCAGTTCTTC. Protein product: CASRPAGGLGNEQFF.

This chain connects TRBV7-6 to TRBJ2-1; 7 bases are shared with TRBD2. With V trimmed by 5 bases and J by 9 bases, 7 bases remained unmatched. The CDR3 covers 13 residues. The germline CDR1 and CDR2 sequences are SGHVS and FNYEAQ. CDR3: CASSQGVAGEQFF. The CDR3 DNA follows: TGTGCCAGCAGCCAAGGCGTAGCGGGTGAGCAGTTCTTC. The full variable domain, in which reference TRBV7-6 and TRBJ2-1 provide the parts outside the CDR3, is GAGVSQSPRYKVTKRGQDVALRCDPISGHVSLYWYRQALGQGPEFLTYFNYEAQQDKSGLPNDRFSAERPEGSISTLTIQRTEQRDSAMYRCASSQGVAGEQFFGPGTRLTVL.

The rearrangement uses TRBV7-2 and TRBJ2-3; a possible D gene is TRBD1 (6 bases). Germline loops: CDR1 SGHTA, CDR2 FQGNSA. CDR3 length equals 15 residues. V lost 4 bases and J 6 bases, leaving 17 bases between the germline ends. CDR3 protein: CASSYAGTPEDTQYF. Here the CDR3 DNA reads TGTGCCAGCAGCTACGCCGGGACACCGGAGGATACGCAGTATTTT. Combining the CDR3 with reference TRBV7-2 and TRBJ2-3 gives the whole variable domain GAGVSQSPSNKVTEKGKDVELRCDPISGHTALYWYRQSLGQGLEFLIYFQGNSAPDKSGLPSDRFSAERTGGSVSTLTIQRTQQEDSAVYLCASSYAGTPEDTQYFGPGTRLTVL.

In its sample, this clonotype was seen a few times. The chain employs TRBV11-2 and TRBJ2-5; D is ambiguous. Germline V gene sequence: CDR1 SGHAT, CDR2 FQNNGV. The CDR3 has 14 amino acids. Trimming removed 1 base from V and 4 bases from J, with 10 bases in between. CDR3 protein: CASSLALVLETQYF. The CDR3 nucleotides are TGTGCCAGCAGCTTAGCGCTAGTTTTAGAGACCCAGTACTTC.